This T cell receptor beta chain was identified in a study of T cell responses to AZD1222 COVID-19 vaccine. Study in general: Pooled samples include second doses given at about 4 or 12 weeks.

The CDR3 consists of 12 residues. With 4 bases removed from V and 3 bases from J, the gap between germline ends came to 6 bases. In germline, CDR1 is LGHDT, CDR2 YNNKEL (reference sequence). Only in-frame clones appear in the TCRdb table, and some are missing; sequencing was by immunoSEQ multiplex PCR. The sample includes about 120,000 clones, roughly 92% of them seen just once. In regard to this clone: Its antigen is undetermined.

Whole-study results and caveats: The span of vaccine-associated CD4 TCRs extended across spike, with dominance at 160-218 and 743-854. Reportedly, close to half of spike-specific TCRs are directed against unmutated variant regions. Possibly, clonal diversity was underestimated; donors were largely white British and included more females.

The receptor was isolated from an adult in good health. Specimen: peripheral blood, collected on day 0 of AZD1222 vaccination. The V gene is TRBV3-1 (or the pseudogene TRBV3-2), the J gene TRBJ1-1, with D perhaps TRBD1 (5 bases). The CDR3, as DNA: TGTGCCAGCAGCCCCAGGGACACTGAAGCTTTCTTT. This sequence encodes CASSPRDTEAFF.